The source of this T cell receptor (beta chain) is a study of T cell repertoires in cytomegalovirus infection. Study-level findings and limits: What dominated the ex vivo response were HLA-C-restricted CMV-specific TCR beta clonotypes.

With respect to this clonotype: Its antigen is not known. Because it lacks the conserved phenylalanine or tryptophan at the end, this CDR3 is likely a read error.

TCRdb ran MiXCR on the reads and lists one entry per CDR3 protein. Of approximately 700,000 distinct CDR3 sequences listed, less than 40% are singletons. Germline CDR1 GTSNPN, CDR2 SVGIG (reference sequence). Trimming removed 3 bases from V and 6 bases from J, with 9 bases in between. The CDR3 is 12 residues long. The rearrangement uses TRBV30 and TRBJ2-1; D gene ambiguous. Sequenced input: PBMCs. This clonotype was obtained from a human donor in good health (CMV status not recorded). Some clones in this sample may be carry-over from other donors' samples. CDR3 region: CAWSVVFNEQFL. The CDR3 DNA reads as TGTGCCTGGAGCGTAGTGTTCAATGAGCAGTTCTTA.